This T cell receptor (beta chain) was identified in a study of T cell responses to AZD1222 COVID-19 vaccine. For the study at large: Second-dose schedules of about 4 or about 12 weeks were combined.

The data were produced by immunoSEQ multiplex PCR, yet TCRdb's version contains in-frame clones alone and is incomplete. This table holds about 120,000 clones, 88% found once. As to this clone: Its target is unknown.

Broader study findings: Donors, mostly white British, included more females; clonal diversity was possibly underestimated. Seropositive status at baseline applied to only a handful of AZD1222 recipients.

This TCR derives from an adult in good health. The material sequenced was peripheral blood, taken on day 0 of AZD1222 vaccination.

The CDR3 coding sequence is TGTGCCAGCTCAAGAACCGGGACAGGGGACCTCTCCTATAATTCACCCCTCCACTTT. Translation: CASSRTGTGDLSYNSPLHF. The chain uses TRBV18 and TRBJ1-6; 10 bases line up with TRBD1. The CDR3 runs 19 residues. V lost 5 bases, J lost 0 bases, and 10 bases stayed unmatched. Germline V CDR1 and CDR2: KGHSH, LQKENI.